This TCR beta chain was identified in a study of CD8+ T cells in alopecia areata. Study-wide background: Twice daily, treated patients received 5 to 10 mg of oral tofacitinib. Notes on the study in general: Resident alphabeta T cells of normal skin are also sequenced in scalp samples. With one nonresponder, baseline CD8+ expansion's link to response remains uncertain.

RNA extraction and reverse transcription yielded cDNA as sequencing template. Only in-frame clones appear in the TCRdb table, and some are missing; sequencing was by immunoSEQ multiplex PCR. The sample contains about 290,000 clones, roughly 60% of which appear only once. This clone turned up a few times. Its antigen remains unknown. The sample's treatment: oral pan-JAK inhibitor, 5-10 mg twice daily. CDR1 is SGHTA, CDR2 FQGNSA, per germline. J lost 3 bases, V lost 4 bases, and 4 bases had no gene match. The CDR3 totals 17 residues. The receptor's source is a human donor with alopecia areata. This chain uses TRBV7-2 with TRBJ2-1, with 15 bases matching TRBD2. Specimen: CD4+ T cells sorted from blood, collected at week 24, from a patient treated with tofacitinib. DNA of the CDR3: TGTGCCAGCAGCTCGCGGACTAGCGGGGGGGTCTACAATGAGCAGTTCTTC. It specifies CASSSRTSGGVYNEQFF.